This T cell receptor beta chain was retrieved from a study of shared clonotypes between healthy human individuals (dated by TCRdb to 2020 to 2022). A note on the overall study: The cohort comprised two women and a few men aged 18 to 49 years. For each donor, CD4 naive and CD4 memory were each run on three plates, CD8 naive on two plates, and CD8 memory on one plate. To estimate repertoire size and how much clonotype sharing occurs between individuals, the study deeply sequenced the blood TCR repertoires of roughly 5 healthy adults. Different laboratories and diverse techniques were used to prepare libraries and sequence TCR repertoires, to increase sequencing depth and limit assay-specific biases. Between about 0.8 and 9.5 billion PBMCs per donor were obtained by leukapheresis. The full study reports these points: When a handful of donors were compared, the shared fraction of clonotypes was about 5% for naive CD4, approximately 3.5% for naive CD8, more than 2% for memory CD4, and under 0.5% for memory CD8. Pairwise subsampling led to the expectation that sequencing depth would affect the degree of clonotype sharing among donors. Rarefaction of sorted-subset datasets indicated incomplete sequencing despite the large sequencing depth. Sampling was limited to blood, and TCR repertoires in tissue likely differ from TCR repertoires in blood. Because the study included a small number of donors, the genetic and exposure-history diversity represented was limited. Compared with non-shared clonotypes, clonotypes shared by all four sorted-subset donors had higher generation probabilities. Naive subsets generally had larger estimated clonotype richness than memory subsets.

The CDR3 spans 12 residues, from the cysteine through the phenylalanine. Only the CDR3 DNA stays, 36 bases, in frame from base 1. V is shortened by 8 bases, J by 7 bases, and the region joining them spans 14 bases. Sequences MRHNA (CDR1) and SNTAGT (CDR2) are obtained from the germline V gene. CD8 naive samples consisted of CD45RO-negative cells that were positively selected for CCR7, yielding a CD45RA+CCR7+ population without TemRA cells. Donors were healthy HIV-negative adults with no recently reported acute infections or vaccinations. Only Caucasian adults living in Nashville, Tennessee, USA were represented among the donors. Blood was obtained by leukapheresis, after which PBMCs were separated by Ficoll-Histopaque density gradient centrifugation and cryopreserved in liquid nitrogen vapor phase. Purity and quantity of every magnetically sorted T cell population were checked by analytical flow cytometry. Each sorted fraction had its genomic DNA isolated and then quantified by UV absorbance on a Nanodrop 2000c.

A remark on this clone: Which antigen it targets is not known. No base quality values were provided; no much bigger clone lies one nucleotide off.

TCR CDR3 regions were amplified from genomic DNA by multiplex PCR using the deep immunoSEQ assay. Extracted genomic DNA from each cell subset was distributed evenly across all wells of several immunoSEQ 96-well plates, and each plate was treated as a replicate. Each replicate PCR for sorted subsets received approximately 220 ng genomic DNA, equal to about 30,000 T cell genomes. The purified libraries were quantified using a Qubit 3.0 fluorometer, sized with a Bioanalyzer 2100, and then quantified again using the KAPA Library Quantification kit. A separate single-read 150-cycle Illumina NextSeq 550 flow cell was used to sequence each immunoSEQ 96-well plate. For the original study's pipeline: Because the immunoSEQ output held only junctional sequences and lacked quality scores, the filtering could not match the filtering applied to full-length reads. To assign V/J genes and CDR3, sequences were annotated using PyIR, a Python wrapper for IgBLAST v1.9, with IMGT germline references. Reads were filtered out if the reads had weak V/J assignments (E-value above 1e-6), no CDR3, stop codons, out-of-frame junctions, or ambiguous translated residues. V3J clonotypes were defined by identical inferred V gene, J gene, and CDR3 amino acid sequence. Percentage overlap between repertoires was calculated by dividing the number of shared unique clonotypes by the size of the smaller repertoire. Richness of each repertoire was evaluated using RTK rarefaction, the Chao1 estimator, and Recon v2.1 estimates of unobserved clonotypes. Generation probabilities for all TCRbeta clonotypes obtained by the gDNA method from several donors were computed using OLGA. The source is immuneACCESS, and TCRdb retained only in-frame sequences with V and J called. Part of the clones is not carried over; for the studies checked, unresolved V genes explain less than half of this, and the remainder is unexplained. V and J calls and clone size are given by that table; D and trimming were obtained from the DNA. Recorded for this sample are some 2,000,000 clones; just under 95% of them occurred a single time. The top ten constitute about 1.1% of the sample.

Recombination connected TRBV6-4 to TRBJ1-1; the D gene assignment is ambiguous. The sample taken for sequencing was naive CD8+ T cells sorted from blood. The meaning of the sample's cell subset or site label: CD45RA+CCR7+. This receptor was obtained from a man in his late teens or twenties in good health. The base sequence is TGTGCCAGCGAGAGAAGGATTGGTGAAGCTTTCTTT. Its protein reads: CASERRIGEAFF.